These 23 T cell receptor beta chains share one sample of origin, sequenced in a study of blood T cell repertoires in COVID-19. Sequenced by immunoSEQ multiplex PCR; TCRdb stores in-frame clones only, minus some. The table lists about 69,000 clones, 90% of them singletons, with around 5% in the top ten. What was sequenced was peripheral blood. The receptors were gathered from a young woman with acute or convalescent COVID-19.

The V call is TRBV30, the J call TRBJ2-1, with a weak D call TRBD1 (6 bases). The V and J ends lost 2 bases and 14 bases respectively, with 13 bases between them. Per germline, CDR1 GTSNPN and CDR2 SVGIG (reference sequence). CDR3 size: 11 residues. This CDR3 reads CAWSQQGHEFF. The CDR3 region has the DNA TGTGCCTGGAGTCAACAGGGTCATGAGTTCTTC. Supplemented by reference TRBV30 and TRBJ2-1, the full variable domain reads SQTIHQWPATLVQPVGSPLSLECTVEGTSNPNLYWYRQAAGRGLQLLFYSVGIGQISSEVPQNLSASRPQDRQFILSSKKLLLSDSGFYLCAWSQQGHEFFGPGTRLTVL.

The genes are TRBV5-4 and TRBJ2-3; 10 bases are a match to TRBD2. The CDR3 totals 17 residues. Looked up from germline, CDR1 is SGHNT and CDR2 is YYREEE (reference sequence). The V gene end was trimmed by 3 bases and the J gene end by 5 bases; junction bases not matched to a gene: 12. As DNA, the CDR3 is TGTGCCAGCAGCTATACGGGCCTAGCGGGAGAGGTAGATACGCAGTATTTT. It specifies CASSYTGLAGEVDTQYF. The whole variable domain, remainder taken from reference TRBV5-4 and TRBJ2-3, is ETGVTQSPTHLIKTRGQQVTLRCSSQSGHNTVSWYQQALGQGPQFIFQYYREEENGRGNFPPRFSGLQFPNYSSELNVNALELDDSALYLCASSYTGLAGEVDTQYFGPGTRLTVL.

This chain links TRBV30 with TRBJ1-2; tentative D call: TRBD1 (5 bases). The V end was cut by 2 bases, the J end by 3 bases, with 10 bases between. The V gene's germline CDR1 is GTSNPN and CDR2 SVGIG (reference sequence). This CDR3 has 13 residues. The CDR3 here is CAWSHPGYYGYTF. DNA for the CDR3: TGTGCCTGGAGTCATCCAGGGTACTATGGCTACACCTTC.

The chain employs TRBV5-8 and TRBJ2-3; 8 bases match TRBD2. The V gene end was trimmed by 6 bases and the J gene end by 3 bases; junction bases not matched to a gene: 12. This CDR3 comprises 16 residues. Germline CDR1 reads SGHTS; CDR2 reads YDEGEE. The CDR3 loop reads CASTTTGTSSTDTQYF. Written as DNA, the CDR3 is TGTGCCAGCACCACCACCGGGACTAGTAGTACAGATACGCAGTATTTT.

The CDR3 sequence: CASSQGYEQFF. The CDR3, as DNA: TGTGCCAGCAGCCAGGGGTATGAGCAGTTCTTC. The chain is built from TRBV6-5 and TRBJ2-1, with a weak D call TRBD1 (6 bases). V dropped 6 bases and J dropped 8 bases, with 8 bases sitting between them. The V gene's germline CDR1 is MNHEY and CDR2 SVGAGI. The CDR3 consists of 11 residues.

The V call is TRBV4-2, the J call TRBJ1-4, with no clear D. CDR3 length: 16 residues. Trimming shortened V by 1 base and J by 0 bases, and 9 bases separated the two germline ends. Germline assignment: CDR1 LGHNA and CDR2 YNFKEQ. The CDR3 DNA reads TGTGCCAGCAGCCAAGTTTGGCAGGCAACTAATGAAAAACTGTTTTTT. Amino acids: CASSQVWQATNEKLFF.

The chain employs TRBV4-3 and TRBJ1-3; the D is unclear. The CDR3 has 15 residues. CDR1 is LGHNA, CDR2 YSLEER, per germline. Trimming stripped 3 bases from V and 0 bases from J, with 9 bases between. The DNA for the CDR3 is TGCGCCAGCAGCCATTCAGGCAGCTCTGGAAACACCATATATTTT. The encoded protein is CASSHSGSSGNTIYF.

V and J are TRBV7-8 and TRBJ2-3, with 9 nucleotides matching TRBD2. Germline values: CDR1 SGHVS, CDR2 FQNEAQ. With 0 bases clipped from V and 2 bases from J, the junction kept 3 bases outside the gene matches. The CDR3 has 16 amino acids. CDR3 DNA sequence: TGTGCCAGCAGCTTAGCAGCGGGGGGACCCACAGATACGCAGTATTTT. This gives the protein CASSLAAGGPTDTQYF.

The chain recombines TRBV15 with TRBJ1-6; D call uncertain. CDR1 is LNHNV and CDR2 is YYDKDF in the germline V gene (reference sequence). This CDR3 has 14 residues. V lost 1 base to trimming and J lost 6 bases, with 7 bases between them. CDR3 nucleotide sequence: TGTGCCACCAGCAGAGCCATAGTTAATTCACCCCTCCACTTT. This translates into CATSRAIVNSPLHF. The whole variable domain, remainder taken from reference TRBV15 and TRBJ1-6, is DAMVIQNPRYQVTQFGKPVTLSCSQTLNHNVMYWYQQKSSQAPKLLFHYYDKDFNNEADTPDNFQSRRPNTSFCFLDIRSPGLGDTAMYLCATSRAIVNSPLHFGNGTRLTVT.

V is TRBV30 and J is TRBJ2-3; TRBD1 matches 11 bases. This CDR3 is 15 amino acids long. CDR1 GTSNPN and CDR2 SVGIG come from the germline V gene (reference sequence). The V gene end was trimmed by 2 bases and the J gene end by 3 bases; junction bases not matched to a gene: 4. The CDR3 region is CAWSPGTGGTDTQYF. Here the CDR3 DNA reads TGTGCCTGGAGTCCCGGGACAGGGGGGACAGATACGCAGTATTTT.

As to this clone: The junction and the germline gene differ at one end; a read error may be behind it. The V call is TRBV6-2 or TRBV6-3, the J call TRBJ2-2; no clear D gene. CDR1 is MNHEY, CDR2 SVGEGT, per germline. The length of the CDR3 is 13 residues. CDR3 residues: CASSYEWVSFTLF. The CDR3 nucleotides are TGTGCCAGCAGTTACGAGTGGGTTAGCTTTACCCTTTTT.

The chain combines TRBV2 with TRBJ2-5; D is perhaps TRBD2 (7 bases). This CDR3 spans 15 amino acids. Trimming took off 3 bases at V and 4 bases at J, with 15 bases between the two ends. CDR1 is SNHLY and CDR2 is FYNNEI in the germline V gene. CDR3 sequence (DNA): TGTGCCAGCAGTGAGCTGGCGGGGGCGGGAGAGACCCAGTACTTC. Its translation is CASSELAGAGETQYF.

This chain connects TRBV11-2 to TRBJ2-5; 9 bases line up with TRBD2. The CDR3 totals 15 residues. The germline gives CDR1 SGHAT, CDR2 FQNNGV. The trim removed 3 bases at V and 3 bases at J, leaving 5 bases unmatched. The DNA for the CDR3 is TGTGCCAGCAGCTTCGAGCGGGGGGCCGAAGAGACCCAGTACTTC. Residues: CASSFERGAEETQYF.

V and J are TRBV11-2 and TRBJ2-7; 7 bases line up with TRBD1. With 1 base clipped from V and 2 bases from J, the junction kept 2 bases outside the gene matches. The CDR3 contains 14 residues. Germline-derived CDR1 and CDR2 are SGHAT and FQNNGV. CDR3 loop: CASSLAGQPYEQYF. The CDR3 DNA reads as TGTGCCAGCAGCTTAGCGGGACAGCCCTACGAGCAGTACTTC. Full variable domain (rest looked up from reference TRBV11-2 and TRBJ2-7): EAGVAQSPRYKIIEKRQSVAFWCNPISGHATLYWYQQILGQGPKLLIQFQNNGVVDDSQLPKDRFSAERLKGVDSTLKIQPAKLEDSAVYLCASSLAGQPYEQYFGPGTRLTVT.

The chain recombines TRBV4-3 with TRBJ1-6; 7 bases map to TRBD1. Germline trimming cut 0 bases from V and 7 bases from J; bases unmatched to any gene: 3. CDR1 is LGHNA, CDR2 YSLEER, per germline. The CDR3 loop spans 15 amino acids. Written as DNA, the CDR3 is TGCGCCAGCAGCCAAGAGGACAGGAGGAATTCACCCCTCCACTTT. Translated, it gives CASSQEDRRNSPLHF.

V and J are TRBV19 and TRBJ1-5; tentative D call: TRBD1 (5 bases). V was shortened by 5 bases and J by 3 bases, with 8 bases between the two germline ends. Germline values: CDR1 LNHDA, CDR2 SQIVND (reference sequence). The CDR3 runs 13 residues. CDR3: CASSRQINQPQHF. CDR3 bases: TGTGCCAGTAGTCGACAGATCAATCAGCCCCAGCATTTT.

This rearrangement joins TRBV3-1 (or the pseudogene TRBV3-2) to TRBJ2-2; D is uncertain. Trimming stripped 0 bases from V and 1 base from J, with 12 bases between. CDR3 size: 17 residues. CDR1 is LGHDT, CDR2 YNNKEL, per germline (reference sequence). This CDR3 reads CASSQDYGNLNTGELFF. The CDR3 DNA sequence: TGTGCCAGCAGCCAAGATTATGGCAACCTGAACACCGGGGAGCTGTTTTTT.

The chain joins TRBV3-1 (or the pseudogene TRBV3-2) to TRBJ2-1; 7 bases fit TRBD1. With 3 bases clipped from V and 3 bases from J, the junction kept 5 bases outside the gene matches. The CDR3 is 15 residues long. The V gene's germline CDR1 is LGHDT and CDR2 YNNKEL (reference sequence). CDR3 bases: TGTGCCAGCAGCCAGGATTACAGGGGCTACAATGAGCAGTTCTTC. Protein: CASSQDYRGYNEQFF.

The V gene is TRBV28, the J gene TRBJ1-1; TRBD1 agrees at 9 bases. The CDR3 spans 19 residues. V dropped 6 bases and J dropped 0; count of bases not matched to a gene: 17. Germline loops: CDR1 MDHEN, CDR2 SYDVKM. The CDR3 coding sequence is TGTGCCAGCAGCCTACAGATACAGGGGGCGAAGGGGATGAACACTGAAGCTTTCTTT. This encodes CASSLQIQGAKGMNTEAFF.

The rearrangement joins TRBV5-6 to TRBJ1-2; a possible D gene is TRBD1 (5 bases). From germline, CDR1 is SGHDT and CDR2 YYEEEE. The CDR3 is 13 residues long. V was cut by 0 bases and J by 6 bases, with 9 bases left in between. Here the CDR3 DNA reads TGTGCCAGCAGCTTGGCGACAGCGAATGGCTACACCTTC. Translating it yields CASSLATANGYTF. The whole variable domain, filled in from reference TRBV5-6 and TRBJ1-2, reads DAGVTQSPTHLIKTRGQQVTLRCSPKSGHDTVSWYQQALGQGPQFIFQYYEEEERQRGNFPDRFSGHQFPNYSSELNVNALLLGDSALYLCASSLATANGYTFGSGTRLTVV.

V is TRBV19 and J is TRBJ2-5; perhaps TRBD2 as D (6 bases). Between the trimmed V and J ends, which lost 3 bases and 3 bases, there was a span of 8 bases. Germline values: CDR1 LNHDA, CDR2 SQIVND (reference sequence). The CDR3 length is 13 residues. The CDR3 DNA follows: TGTGCCAGTAGTATTAAGCGGGAAGAGACCCAGTACTTC. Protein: CASSIKREETQYF. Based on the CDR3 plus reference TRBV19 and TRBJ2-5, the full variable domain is DGGITQSPKYLFRKEGQNVTLSCEQNLNHDAMYWYRQDPGQGLRLIYYSQIVNDFQKGDIAEGYSVSREKKESFPLTVTSAQKNPTAFYLCASSIKREETQYFGPGTRLLVL.

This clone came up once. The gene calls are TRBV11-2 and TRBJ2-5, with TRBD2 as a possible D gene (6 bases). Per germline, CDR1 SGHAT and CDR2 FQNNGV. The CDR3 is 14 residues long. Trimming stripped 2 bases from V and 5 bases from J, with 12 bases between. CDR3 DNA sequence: TGTGCCAGCAGCTTATTAGACGGGAGTGAGACCCAGTACTTC. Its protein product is CASSLLDGSETQYF.

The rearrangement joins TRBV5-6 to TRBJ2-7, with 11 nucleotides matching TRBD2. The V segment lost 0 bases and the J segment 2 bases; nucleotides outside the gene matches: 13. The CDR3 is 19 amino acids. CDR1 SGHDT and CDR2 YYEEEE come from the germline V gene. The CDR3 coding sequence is TGTGCCAGCAGCTTGGGGGAGGTTACTAGCGGGAGCTTTCCCTACGAGCAGTACTTC. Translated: CASSLGEVTSGSFPYEQYF.